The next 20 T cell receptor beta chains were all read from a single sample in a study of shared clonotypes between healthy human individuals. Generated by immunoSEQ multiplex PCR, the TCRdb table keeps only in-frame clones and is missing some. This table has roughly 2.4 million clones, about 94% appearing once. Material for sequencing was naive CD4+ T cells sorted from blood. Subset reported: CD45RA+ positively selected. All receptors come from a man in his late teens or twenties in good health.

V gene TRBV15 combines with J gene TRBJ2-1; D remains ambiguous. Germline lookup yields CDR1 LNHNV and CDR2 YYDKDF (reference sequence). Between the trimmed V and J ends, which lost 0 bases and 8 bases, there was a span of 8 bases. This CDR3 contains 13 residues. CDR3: CATSRDGRDEQFF. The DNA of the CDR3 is TGTGCCACCAGCAGAGATGGAAGGGATGAGCAGTTCTTC.

CDR3 DNA: TGTGCCAGCTCACCGAGAACCGGGACTAGAGAATTCTTC. The encoded protein is CASSPRTGTREFF. The chain uses TRBV18 and TRBJ2-1; 8 positions agree with TRBD2. The trim removed 3 bases at V and 16 bases at J, leaving 11 bases unmatched. CDR1 is KGHSH, CDR2 LQKENI, per germline. The CDR3 extends over 13 amino acids. The variable domain in full, with the rest retrieved from reference TRBV18 and TRBJ2-1, is NAGVMQNPRHLVRRRGQEARLRCSPMKGHSHVYWYRQLPEEGLKFMVYLQKENIIDESGMPKERFSAEFPKEGPSILRIQQVVRGDSAAYFCASSPRTGTREFFGPGTRLTVL.

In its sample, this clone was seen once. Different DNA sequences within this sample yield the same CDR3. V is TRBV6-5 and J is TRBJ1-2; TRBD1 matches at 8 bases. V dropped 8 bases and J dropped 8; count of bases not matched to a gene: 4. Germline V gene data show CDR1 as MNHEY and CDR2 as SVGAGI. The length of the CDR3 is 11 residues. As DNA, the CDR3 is TGTGCCAGCGGACAGGGAGGAGGCTACACCTTC. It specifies CASGQGGGYTF.

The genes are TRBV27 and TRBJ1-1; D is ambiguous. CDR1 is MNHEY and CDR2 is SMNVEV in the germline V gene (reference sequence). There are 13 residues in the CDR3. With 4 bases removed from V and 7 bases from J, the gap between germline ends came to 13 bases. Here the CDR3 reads CASSSTLGSEAFF. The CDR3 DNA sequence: TGTGCCAGCAGTTCCACATTGGGCAGTGAAGCTTTCTTT.

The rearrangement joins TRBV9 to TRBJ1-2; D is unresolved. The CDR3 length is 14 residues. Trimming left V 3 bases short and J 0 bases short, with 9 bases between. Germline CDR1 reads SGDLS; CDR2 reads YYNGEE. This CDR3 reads CASSGSAPNYGYTF. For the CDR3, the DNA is TGTGCCAGCAGCGGGTCAGCCCCTAACTATGGCTACACCTTC. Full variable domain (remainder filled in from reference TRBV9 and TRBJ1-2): DSGVTQTPKHLITATGQRVTLRCSPRSGDLSVYWYQQSLDQGLQFLIQYYNGEERAKGNILERFSAQQFPDLHSELNLSSLELGDSALYFCASSGSAPNYGYTFGSGTRLTVV.

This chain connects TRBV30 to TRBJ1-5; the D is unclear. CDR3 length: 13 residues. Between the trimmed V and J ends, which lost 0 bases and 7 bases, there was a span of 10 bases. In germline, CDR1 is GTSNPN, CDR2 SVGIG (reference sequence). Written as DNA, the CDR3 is TGTGCCTGGAGTGTTGGGCTTGGGCAGCCCCAGCATTTT. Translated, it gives CAWSVGLGQPQHF.

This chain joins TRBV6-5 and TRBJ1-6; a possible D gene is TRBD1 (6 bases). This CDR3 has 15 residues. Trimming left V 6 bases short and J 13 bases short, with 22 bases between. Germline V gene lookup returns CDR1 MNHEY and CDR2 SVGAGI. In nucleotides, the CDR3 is TGTGCCAGCAGGTCACAGGGAATCAAGATCTCCCCCCTCCACTTT. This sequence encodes CASRSQGIKISPLHF.

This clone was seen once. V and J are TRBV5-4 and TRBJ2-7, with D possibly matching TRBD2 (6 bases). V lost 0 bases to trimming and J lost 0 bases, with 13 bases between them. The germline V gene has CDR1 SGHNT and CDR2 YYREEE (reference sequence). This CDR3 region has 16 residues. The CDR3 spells CASSLGRTTSSYEQYF. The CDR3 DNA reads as TGTGCCAGCAGCTTGGGACGGACTACCTCCTCCTACGAGCAGTACTTC.

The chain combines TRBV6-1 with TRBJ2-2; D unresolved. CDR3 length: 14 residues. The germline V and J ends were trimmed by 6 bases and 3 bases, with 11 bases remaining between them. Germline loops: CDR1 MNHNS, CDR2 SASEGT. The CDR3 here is CASRTYTDTGELFF. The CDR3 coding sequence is TGTGCCAGCAGGACTTACACAGACACCGGGGAGCTGTTTTTT.

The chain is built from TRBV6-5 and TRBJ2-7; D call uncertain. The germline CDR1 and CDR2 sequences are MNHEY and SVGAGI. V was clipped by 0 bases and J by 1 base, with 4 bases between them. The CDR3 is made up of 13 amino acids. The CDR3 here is CASSYSASYEQYF. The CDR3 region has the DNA TGTGCCAGCAGTTACTCGGCATCCTACGAGCAGTACTTC.

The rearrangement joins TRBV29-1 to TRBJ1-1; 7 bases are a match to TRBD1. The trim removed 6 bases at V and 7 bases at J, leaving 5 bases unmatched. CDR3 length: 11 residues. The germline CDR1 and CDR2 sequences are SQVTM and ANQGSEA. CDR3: CSVSTGVEAFF. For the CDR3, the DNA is TGCAGCGTAAGTACAGGGGTTGAAGCTTTCTTT. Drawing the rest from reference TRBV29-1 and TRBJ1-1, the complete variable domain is SAVISQKPSRDICQRGTSLTIQCQVDSQVTMMFWYRQQPGQSLTLIATANQGSEATYESGFVIDKFPISRPNLTFSTLTVSNMSPEDSSIYLCSVSTGVEAFFGQGTRLTVV.

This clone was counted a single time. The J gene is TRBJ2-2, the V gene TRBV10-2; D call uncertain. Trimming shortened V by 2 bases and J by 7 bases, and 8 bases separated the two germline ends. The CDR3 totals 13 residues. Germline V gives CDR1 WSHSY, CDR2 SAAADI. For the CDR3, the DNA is TGCGCCAGCAGTGAGCTTCGCCACGGGGAGCTGTTTTTT. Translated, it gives CASSELRHGELFF.

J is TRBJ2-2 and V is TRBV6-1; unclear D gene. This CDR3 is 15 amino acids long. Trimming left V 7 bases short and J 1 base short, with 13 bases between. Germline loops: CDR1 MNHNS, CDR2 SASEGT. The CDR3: CASKWAWENTGELFF. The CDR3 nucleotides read TGTGCCAGCAAGTGGGCTTGGGAGAACACCGGGGAGCTGTTTTTT.

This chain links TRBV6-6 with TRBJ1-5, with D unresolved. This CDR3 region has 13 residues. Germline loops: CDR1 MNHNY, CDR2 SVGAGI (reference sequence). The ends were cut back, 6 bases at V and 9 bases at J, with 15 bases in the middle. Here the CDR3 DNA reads TGTGCCAGCAGAGATGTTCTGGGTCGGCCCCAGCATTTT. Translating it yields CASRDVLGRPQHF.

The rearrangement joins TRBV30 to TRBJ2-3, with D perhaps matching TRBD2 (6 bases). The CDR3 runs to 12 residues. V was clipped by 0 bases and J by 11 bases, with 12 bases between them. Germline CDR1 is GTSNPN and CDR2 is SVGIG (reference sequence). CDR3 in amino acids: CAWSVPGEKQYF. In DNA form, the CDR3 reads TGTGCCTGGAGTGTACCGGGGGAGAAGCAGTATTTT.

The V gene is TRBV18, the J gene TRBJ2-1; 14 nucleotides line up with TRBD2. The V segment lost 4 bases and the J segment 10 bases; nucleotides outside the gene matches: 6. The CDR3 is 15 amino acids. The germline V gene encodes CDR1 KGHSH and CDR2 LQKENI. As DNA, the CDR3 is TGTGCCAGCTCACAACGGGGACTAGCGGGGGAGGAGCAGTTCTTC. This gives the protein CASSQRGLAGEEQFF.

CDR3 bases: TGTGCCAGCAGTGAACAGGTCTACGAGCAGTACTTC. The encoded protein is CASSEQVYEQYF. This sequence joins TRBV2 and TRBJ2-7; D is ambiguous. V gave up 2 bases and J gave up 3 bases, with 5 bases separating them. Germline loops: CDR1 SNHLY, CDR2 FYNNEI. This CDR3 region has 12 residues.

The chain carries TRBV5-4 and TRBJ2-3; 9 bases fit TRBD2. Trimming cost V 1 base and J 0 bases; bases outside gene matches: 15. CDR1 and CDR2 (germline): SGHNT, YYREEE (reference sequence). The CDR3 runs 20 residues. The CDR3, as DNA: TGTGCCAGCAGCTTGTTAACCGGGACTAGCAGAGGTCTTAGCACAGATACGCAGTATTTT. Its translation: CASSLLTGTSRGLSTDTQYF. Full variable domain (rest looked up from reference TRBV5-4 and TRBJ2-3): ETGVTQSPTHLIKTRGQQVTLRCSSQSGHNTVSWYQQALGQGPQFIFQYYREEENGRGNFPPRFSGLQFPNYSSELNVNALELDDSALYLCASSLLTGTSRGLSTDTQYFGPGTRLTVL.

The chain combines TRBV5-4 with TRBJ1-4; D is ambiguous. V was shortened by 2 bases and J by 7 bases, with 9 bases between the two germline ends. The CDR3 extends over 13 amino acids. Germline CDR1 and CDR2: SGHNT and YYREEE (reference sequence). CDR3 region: CASSFPSSEKLFF. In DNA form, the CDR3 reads TGTGCCAGCAGCTTTCCCTCGAGTGAAAAACTGTTTTTT. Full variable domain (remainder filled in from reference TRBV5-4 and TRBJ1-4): ETGVTQSPTHLIKTRGQQVTLRCSSQSGHNTVSWYQQALGQGPQFIFQYYREEENGRGNFPPRFSGLQFPNYSSELNVNALELDDSALYLCASSFPSSEKLFFGSGTQLSVL.

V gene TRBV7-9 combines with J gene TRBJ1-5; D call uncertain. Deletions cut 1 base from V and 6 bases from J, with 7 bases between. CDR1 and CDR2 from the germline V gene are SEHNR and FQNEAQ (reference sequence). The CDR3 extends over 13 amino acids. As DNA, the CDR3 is TGTGCCAGCAGCTTAGATGCGGGTCAGCCCCAGCATTTT. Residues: CASSLDAGQPQHF. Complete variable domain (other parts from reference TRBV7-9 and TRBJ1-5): DTGVSQNPRHKITKRGQNVTFRCDPISEHNRLYWYRQTLGQGPEFLTYFQNEAQLEKSRLLSDRFSAERPKGSFSTLEIQRTEQGDSAMYLCASSLDAGQPQHFGDGTRLSIL.